This TCR beta chain came from a study of cytomegalovirus exposure and HLA in healthy donors. Whole-study results and caveats: Analyses of presence and absence presupposed an approximately uniform sequencing depth across donors. Accurate HLA-A and HLA-B prediction from TCR beta sequences was reported for most subjects. Analysis was carried out at a later point, and it linked a missense DCLRE1C variant to TCR beta V- and J-gene trimming.

Details on this clone: Its target is not known.

The PCR was carried out with 60 Vbeta primers and 13 Jbeta primers. Clones were read by immunoSEQ multiplex PCR, and TCRdb kept only the in-frame ones, dropping some. Its listing shows approximately 110,000 clones. The V segment lost 3 bases and the J segment 2 bases; nucleotides outside the gene matches: 1. CDR1 is SEHNR and CDR2 is FQNEAQ in the germline V gene (reference sequence). There are 14 residues in the CDR3. Sequencing was carried out using PBMCs. This receptor was taken from a man between 18 and 35 years old in good health and CMV-seronegative. The chain has TRBV7-9 and TRBJ2-7; 10 bases are shared with TRBD1. The CDR3 is CASSLTGGAYEQYF. CDR3 nucleotides: TGTGCCAGCAGCTTGACAGGGGGCGCCTACGAGCAGTACTTC.